This T cell receptor (beta chain) came from a study of CD8 T cells in Susac syndrome (dated by TCRdb to about 2019). Background on the whole study: Whether CD8+ T cell activation and differentiation in Susac syndrome was antigen driven was tested using repertoire sequencing.

RNA was extracted with the RNeasy kit and about 0.45 to 1 ug was reverse transcribed using random hexamers. The immunoSEQ multiplex PCR assay, which covers 54 Vbeta and 13 Jbeta segments, was used to amplify TCR beta CDR3 regions. To correct PCR amplification bias, a synthetic template baseline was used for both primer optimization and computational correction. The study's own analysis went as follows. Reads were annotated to V, D and J genes per IMGT and analyzed with immunoSEQ Analyzer, keeping only productive sequences. Clonality was calculated as one minus the Shannon entropy normalized by log2 of the number of productive unique sequences. For each patient and control, public and private clones were evaluated within the 100 most prevalent clones. A clone was defined as Susac-specific if it was absent from the healthy and MS cohorts, from 1052 published viral clones and from other ImmuneACCESS disease sequences. TCRdb took the public reads, trimmed them with fastp at Q25, ran MiXCR for clone calling and kept in-frame beta chains. Entries are consolidated by CDR3 protein sequence, retaining the most common genes and DNA. The V and J calls were not made by the authors but by TCRdb's processing. The sample table contains about 70,000 distinct CDR3 sequences; only one count was recorded for around 96% of them. Approximately 0.1% of the sample is taken by the ten largest.

Remarks on this clonotype: Its antigen has not been determined. No base quality values were provided; no much bigger clone lies one nucleotide off.

High-throughput TCR beta sequencing profiled peripheral blood CD8+ and CD4+ T cells from healthy donors, Susac syndrome patients and multiple sclerosis patients. The multiple sclerosis controls were treatment-naive patients whose relapsing-remitting disease, either stable or active, fulfilled the revised McDonald criteria. Bulk CD8+ and CD4+ T cells were purified by magnetic negative isolation, whereas CD8+ TEMRA cells were enriched by FACS. Blood was drawn into EDTA tubes, processed within 24 hours, and PBMCs were isolated by density gradient centrifugation. PBMCs intended for TCR sequencing were cryopreserved in liquid nitrogen and were subsequently thawed in a 37 degrees C water bath. The sorted or isolated CD4+, CD8+ and CD8+ TEMRA cells reached a purity of at least 90%. Study-wide findings and limitations: The number of individuals in the TCR sequencing and HLA analysis was recognized as being relatively small.

The TCR originated in a human donor with multiple sclerosis. Material: CD4+ T cells from PBMCs.

The DNA is as follows: TGTGCCAGTAGGTTAGCGGGAAACCGCTACAATGAGCAGTTCTTC. Its translation reads: CASRLAGNRYNEQFF. This sequence uses TRBV19 and TRBJ2-1; 8 central nucleotides agree with TRBD2. The CDR3 covers 15 residues, taking in both the cysteine and the phenylalanine. The kept DNA is CDR3 alone, 45 bases in frame from the first base. Compared with germline, V lacks 6 bases and J lacks 3 bases; bases without a gene match: 7. CDR1 and CDR2 (LNHDA, SQIVND) derive from the germline V gene (reference sequence).